A selection of T cell receptor beta chains follows, all from one sample in a study of Ad26.COV2.S vaccination and SARS-CoV-2 variants. TCRdb keeps only in-frame clones here, not all; method: immunoSEQ multiplex PCR. The sample records roughly 92,000 clones, around 82% being singletons. The specimen comprised peripheral blood, sampled after recovery from COVID-19. The receptors originated from a human donor who had recovered from COVID-19. Each CDR3 is given with its conserved first and last residue. D genes are given only for firm matches. Clone size is given for some rows only: seen once, a few or many times, or a class if the clone is expanded.

d_gene: .
v_gene: TRBV7-8
j_gene: TRBJ1-1
abundance: .
CDR3nt: TGTGCCAGCAGCTCGGACAAGGTGAACACTGAAGCTTTCTTT
CDR3aa: CASSSDKVNTEAFF

d_gene: .
v_gene: TRBV7-2
j_gene: TRBJ1-2
abundance: .
CDR3nt: TGTGCCAGCAGCTTACAAGGGACCAACTATGGCTACACCTTC
CDR3aa: CASSLQGTNYGYTF

d_gene: .
v_gene: TRBV2
j_gene: TRBJ1-1
abundance: .
CDR3nt: TGTGCCAGCAGCGACGACAGTTACACTGAAGCTTTCTTT
CDR3aa: CASSDDSYTEAFF

d_gene: .
v_gene: TRBV27
j_gene: TRBJ2-2
abundance: .
CDR3nt: TGTGCCAGCAGTTCACAGGTTACCGGGGAGCTGTTTTTT
CDR3aa: CASSSQVTGELFF

d_gene: .
v_gene: TRBV21-1
j_gene: TRBJ1-5
abundance: .
CDR3nt: TGTGCCAGCAGCAATCCCGGGACCCACGGGGCCCTCAGCAATCAGCCCCAGCATTTT
CDR3aa: CASSNPGTHGALSNQPQHF

d_gene: TRBD2
v_gene: TRBV9
j_gene: TRBJ2-3
abundance: .
CDR3nt: TGTGCCAGCAGCGTAGACCCCTCCCCAAGACTAGCGGCTAGCACAGATACGCAGTATTTT
CDR3aa: CASSVDPSPRLAASTDTQYF

d_gene: TRBD1
v_gene: TRBV5-5
j_gene: TRBJ1-2
abundance: .
CDR3nt: TGTGCCAGCAGCCGCGAGGACAGGGGATCTAACTATGGCTACACCTTC
CDR3aa: CASSREDRGSNYGYTF

d_gene: .
v_gene: TRBV7-9
j_gene: TRBJ2-2
abundance: .
CDR3nt: TGTGCCAGCAGCTTCTTGGACACCGGGGAGCTGTTTTTT
CDR3aa: CASSFLDTGELFF

d_gene: TRBD1
v_gene: TRBV24-1
j_gene: TRBJ1-2
abundance: .
CDR3nt: TGTGCCACCAGTTTGGGACAGGGGGATGGCTACACCTTC
CDR3aa: CATSLGQGDGYTF

d_gene: .
v_gene: TRBV19
j_gene: TRBJ2-7
abundance: .
CDR3nt: TGTGCCAGTAGTATAGCGGAGGAGGGGACACACGAGCAGTACTTC
CDR3aa: CASSIAEEGTHEQYF

d_gene: TRBD1
v_gene: TRBV6-5
j_gene: TRBJ1-1
abundance: .
CDR3nt: TGTGCCAGCAGTTCGACAGGGTTTGAAGCTTTCTTT
CDR3aa: CASSSTGFEAFF

d_gene: .
v_gene: TRBV7-9
j_gene: TRBJ2-7
abundance: .
CDR3nt: TGTGCCAGCAGCCCATTAAGCGGTTCCGCGTACGAGCAGTACTTC
CDR3aa: CASSPLSGSAYEQYF

d_gene: TRBD2
v_gene: TRBV11-2
j_gene: TRBJ2-2
abundance: .
CDR3nt: TGTGCCAGCAGCTTATCGTCGACTAGCGGGACCGGGGAGCTGTTTTTT
CDR3aa: CASSLSSTSGTGELFF

d_gene: .
v_gene: TRBV28
j_gene: TRBJ1-1
abundance: .
CDR3nt: TGTGCCAGCAGTTTATCTGGGGACACTGAAGCTTTCTTT
CDR3aa: CASSLSGDTEAFF

d_gene: .
v_gene: TRBV7-2
j_gene: TRBJ1-2
abundance: .
CDR3nt: TGTGCCAGCAGCCGAGGGGTCACCTATGGCTACACCTTC
CDR3aa: CASSRGVTYGYTF

d_gene: TRBD2
v_gene: TRBV27
j_gene: TRBJ2-3
abundance: .
CDR3nt: TGTGCCAGCAGTTTTGAGACTAGCGGGAGGGATACGCAGTATTTT
CDR3aa: CASSFETSGRDTQYF

d_gene: .
v_gene: TRBV11-3
j_gene: TRBJ2-2
abundance: .
CDR3nt: TGTGCCAGCAGCCATGATGGGACCGGGGAGCTGTTTTTT
CDR3aa: CASSHDGTGELFF

d_gene: .
v_gene: TRBV6-5
j_gene: TRBJ1-2
abundance: .
CDR3nt: TGTGCCAGCAGTCCCCCGGCGTCTAACTATGGCTACACCTTC
CDR3aa: CASSPPASNYGYTF

d_gene: .
v_gene: TRBV28
j_gene: TRBJ1-5
abundance: .
CDR3nt: TGTGCCAGCAGTTCAGGTAATAGCAATCAGCCCCAGCATTTT
CDR3aa: CASSSGNSNQPQHF

d_gene: TRBD2
v_gene: TRBV7-9
j_gene: TRBJ2-3
abundance: many
CDR3nt: TGTGCCAGCAGCCCCGGGACTATCGATACGCAGTATTTT
CDR3aa: CASSPGTIDTQYF

d_gene: .
v_gene: TRBV12-3/TRBV12-4
j_gene: TRBJ1-4
abundance: .
CDR3nt: TGTGCCAGCAGTTTAGCAGGGAACGTAAAACTGTTTTTT
CDR3aa: CASSLAGNVKLFF

d_gene: .
v_gene: TRBV11-3
j_gene: TRBJ1-1
abundance: .
CDR3nt: TGTGCCAGCAGCACCTGGACAGAAGAAGCTGAAGCTTTCTTT
CDR3aa: CASSTWTEEAEAFF

d_gene: .
v_gene: TRBV18
j_gene: TRBJ2-1
abundance: .
CDR3nt: TGTGCCAGCTCACTACACCAACTCACAGGGGACTTGTACAATGAGCAGTTCTTC
CDR3aa: CASSLHQLTGDLYNEQFF

d_gene: TRBD2
v_gene: TRBV5-1
j_gene: TRBJ2-5
abundance: .
CDR3nt: TGCGCCAGCAGCTCCGGCGGGGGAGGGCCGGAGACCCAGTACTTC
CDR3aa: CASSSGGGGPETQYF

d_gene: .
v_gene: TRBV11-3
j_gene: TRBJ2-7
abundance: .
CDR3nt: TGTGCCAGCAGCTTAGATGGGCAGGGCCCCTACGAGCAGTACTTC
CDR3aa: CASSLDGQGPYEQYF

d_gene: TRBD2
v_gene: TRBV7-3
j_gene: TRBJ2-3
abundance: .
CDR3nt: TGTGCCAGCAGCTTTACGGGAGGTAGCACAGATACGCAGTATTTT
CDR3aa: CASSFTGGSTDTQYF

d_gene: .
v_gene: TRBV11-3
j_gene: TRBJ2-1
abundance: .
CDR3nt: TGTGCCAGCAGCCCGATAACCGTGAGGGACAATGAGCAGTTCTTC
CDR3aa: CASSPITVRDNEQFF

d_gene: .
v_gene: TRBV10-1
j_gene: TRBJ1-5
abundance: .
CDR3nt: TGCGCCAGCAGTGAGTCTTTGGCGCAGCCCCAGCATTTT
CDR3aa: CASSESLAQPQHF

d_gene: .
v_gene: TRBV6-5
j_gene: TRBJ1-5
abundance: .
CDR3nt: TGTGCCAGCAGTTACTCAGGACAGACTAATCAGCCCCAGCATTTT
CDR3aa: CASSYSGQTNQPQHF

d_gene: TRBD1
v_gene: TRBV27
j_gene: TRBJ1-2
abundance: once
CDR3nt: TGTGCCAGCAGTTTTATCGGGACAGGGGGTATTTCCTATGGCTACACCTTC
CDR3aa: CASSFIGTGGISYGYTF

d_gene: .
v_gene: TRBV7-6
j_gene: TRBJ2-5
abundance: .
CDR3nt: TGTGCCAGCAGCTTATTAGTGGAGACCCAGTACTTC
CDR3aa: CASSLLVETQYF

d_gene: TRBD1
v_gene: TRBV28
j_gene: TRBJ2-1
abundance: .
CDR3nt: TGTGCCAGCAGTTTAAGAGGGACAGGGGGCTACAATGAGCAGTTCTTC
CDR3aa: CASSLRGTGGYNEQFF

d_gene: .
v_gene: TRBV7-8
j_gene: TRBJ1-6
abundance: few
CDR3nt: TGTGCCAGCACAATCGGCAGTAATAATTCACCCCTCCACTTT
CDR3aa: CASTIGSNNSPLHF

d_gene: .
v_gene: TRBV14
j_gene: TRBJ2-1
abundance: .
CDR3nt: TGTGCCAGCCGGGCCCGGGGGGCGAATTACAATGAGCAGTTCTTC
CDR3aa: CASRARGANYNEQFF

d_gene: TRBD2
v_gene: TRBV4-2
j_gene: TRBJ2-1
abundance: .
CDR3nt: TGTGCCAGCAGCCACTCCACAACTAGCGGGGTTCTCTACAATGAGCAGTTCTTC
CDR3aa: CASSHSTTSGVLYNEQFF

d_gene: .
v_gene: TRBV7-2
j_gene: TRBJ1-6
abundance: .
CDR3nt: TGTGCCAGCAGCCACCTGACAAATTCACCCCTCCACTTT
CDR3aa: CASSHLTNSPLHF